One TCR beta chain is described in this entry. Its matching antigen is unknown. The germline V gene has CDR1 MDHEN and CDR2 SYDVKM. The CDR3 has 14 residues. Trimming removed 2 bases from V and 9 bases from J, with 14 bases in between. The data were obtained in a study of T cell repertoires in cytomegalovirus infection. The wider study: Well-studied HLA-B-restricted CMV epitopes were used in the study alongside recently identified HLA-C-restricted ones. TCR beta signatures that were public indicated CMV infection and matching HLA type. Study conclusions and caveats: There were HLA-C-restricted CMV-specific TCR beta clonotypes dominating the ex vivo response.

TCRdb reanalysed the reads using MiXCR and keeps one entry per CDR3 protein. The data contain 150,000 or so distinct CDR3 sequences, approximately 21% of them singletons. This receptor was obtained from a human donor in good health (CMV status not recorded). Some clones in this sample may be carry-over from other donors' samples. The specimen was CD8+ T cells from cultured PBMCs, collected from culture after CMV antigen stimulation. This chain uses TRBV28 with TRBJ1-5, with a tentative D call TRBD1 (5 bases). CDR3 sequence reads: CASSLPAGIRPQHF. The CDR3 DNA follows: TGTGCCAGCAGTTTACCGGCAGGGATTAGGCCCCAGCATTTT.